The 10 T cell receptor beta chains below all came from one sample that was sequenced in a study of metastatic and nonmetastatic thyroid tumors. TCRdb re-called clones via MiXCR from the PCR reads. The sample lists about 24,000 clones, 26% seen once, with around 17% in the top ten. Before thyroid surgery, none of the patients had received any treatment. Specimen: blood. Receptor source: a male donor with papillary thyroid cancer or a benign thyroid nodule (not recorded which). Some clones in this sample may be carry-over from other donors' samples.

This clone was found a few times. A much larger clonotype is one base distant, so this may be a read error. The V call is TRBV20-1, the J call TRBJ2-2; D might be TRBD2 (6 bases). Germline CDR1 and CDR2: DFQATT and SNEGSKA (reference sequence). V was shortened by 3 bases and J by 2 bases, with 16 bases between the two germline ends. CDR3 size: 16 residues. The CDR3 sequence: CSAREGLASNTGELFF. For the CDR3, the DNA is TGCAGTGCTAGGGAGGGGCTAGCGAGTAACACCGGGGAGCTGTTTTTT.

Remarks on this clone: The junction and the germline gene differ at one end; a read error may be behind it. The CDR3 loop reads CDSSRVGGAWDNSPLHF. CDR3 DNA: TGTGACAGCAGTAGGGTAGGGGGGGCATGGGATAATTCACCCCTCCACTTT. The chain couples TRBV28 to TRBJ1-6, with D maybe TRBD1 (6 bases). The CDR3 runs to 17 residues. Germline V gives CDR1 MDHEN, CDR2 SYDVKM.

The V call is TRBV29-1, the J call TRBJ1-1; 7 bases are a match to TRBD1. Germline V CDR1 and CDR2: SQVTM, ANQGSEA. This CDR3 comprises 13 residues. J lost 5 bases, V lost 2 bases, and 5 bases had no gene match. CDR3 sequence (DNA): TGCAGCGTTGAACAGGGGGTAGGAACTGAAGCTTTCTTT. This sequence encodes CSVEQGVGTEAFF. The whole variable domain, filled in from reference TRBV29-1 and TRBJ1-1, reads SAVISQKPSRDICQRGTSLTIQCQVDSQVTMMFWYRQQPGQSLTLIATANQGSEATYESGFVIDKFPISRPNLTFSTLTVSNMSPEDSSIYLCSVEQGVGTEAFFGQGTRLTVV.

The sample holds many counts of this clone. The rearrangement uses TRBV28 and TRBJ1-4, with 9 bases matching TRBD1. Germline V gives CDR1 MDHEN, CDR2 SYDVKM. The CDR3 loop spans 15 amino acids. With V trimmed by 7 bases and J by 10 bases, 13 bases remained unmatched. The CDR3 DNA sequence: TGTGCCAGCACTCCGGCGGGACAGGGCTTCGGAAAACTGTTTTTT. Its protein is CASTPAGQGFGKLFF.

This clone has ten or more counts. V usage is TRBV30 and J usage is TRBJ2-6; TRBD1 aligns across 7 bases. Germline values: CDR1 GTSNPN, CDR2 SVGIG (reference sequence). The J segment lost 4 bases and the V segment lost 4 bases, leaving 4 bases of the junction unmatched. The CDR3 spans 14 residues. CDR3 nucleotides: TGTGCCTGGACCACAGGGGCCGGGGCCAACGTCCTGACTTTC. Its translation is CAWTTGAGANVLTF.

This clone is medium-sized in the sample. The chain has TRBV20-1 and TRBJ2-7; possible D gene TRBD1, 5 bases. CDR3 length: 15 amino acids. V shed 5 bases and J shed 2 bases, with 19 bases lying between them. CDR1 is DFQATT, CDR2 SNEGSKA, per germline (reference sequence). The CDR3 DNA reads TGCAGTGCTGCCGATAACAGGCCCAGTGCCTACGAGCAGTACTTC. Translation: CSAADNRPSAYEQYF.

The J gene is TRBJ2-7, the V gene TRBV2; D remains ambiguous. V shed 1 base and J shed 0 bases, with 13 bases lying between them. CDR3 length: 16 residues. The germline V gene has CDR1 SNHLY and CDR2 FYNNEI. The CDR3 DNA is TGTGCCAGCAGTGAAGGTCCGAGTTATCCCTCCTACGAGCAGTACTTC. Its translation is CASSEGPSYPSYEQYF.

The chain recombines TRBV28 with TRBJ2-7; D is undetermined. The CDR3 spans 11 residues. Trimming removed 11 bases from V and 4 bases from J, with 12 bases in between. Germline V CDR1 and CDR2: MDHEN, SYDVKM. For the CDR3, the DNA is TGTGCCTGCGGACGGCCTTACGAGCAGTACTTC. This translates into CACGRPYEQYF.

At least ten counts were recorded for this clone. The chain links TRBV7-2 to TRBJ1-5; possibly TRBD1 for D (6 bases). The germline V gene encodes CDR1 SGHTA and CDR2 FQGNSA. The CDR3 runs to 15 residues. V lost 4 bases and J 5 bases, leaving 15 bases between the germline ends. This CDR3 is CASSYNQGFYQPQHF. CDR3 coding DNA: TGTGCCAGCAGCTACAACCAGGGGTTCTATCAGCCCCAGCATTTT.

In its sample, this clone was seen once. The V and J genes are TRBV4-1 and TRBJ1-4; D call uncertain. Trimming pared 4 bases from V and 8 bases from J, leaving 14 bases between. CDR1 is MGHRA, CDR2 YSYEKL, per germline. The CDR3 runs 14 residues. This chain's CDR3 is CASSLWAFGEKLFF. CDR3 nucleotide sequence: TGCGCCAGCAGCCTATGGGCTTTTGGAGAAAAACTGTTTTTT.